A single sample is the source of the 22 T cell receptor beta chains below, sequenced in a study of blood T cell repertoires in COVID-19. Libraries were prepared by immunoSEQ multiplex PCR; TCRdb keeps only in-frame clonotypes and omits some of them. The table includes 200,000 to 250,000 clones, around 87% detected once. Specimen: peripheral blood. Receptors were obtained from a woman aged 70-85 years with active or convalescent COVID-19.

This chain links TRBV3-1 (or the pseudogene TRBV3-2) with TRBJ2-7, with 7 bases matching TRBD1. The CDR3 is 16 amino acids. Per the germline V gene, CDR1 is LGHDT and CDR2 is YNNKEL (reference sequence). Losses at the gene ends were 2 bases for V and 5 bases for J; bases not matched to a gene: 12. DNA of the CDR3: TGTGCCAGCAGCCAAAGATTAGGGACAGATTACAACGAGCAGTACTTC. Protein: CASSQRLGTDYNEQYF.

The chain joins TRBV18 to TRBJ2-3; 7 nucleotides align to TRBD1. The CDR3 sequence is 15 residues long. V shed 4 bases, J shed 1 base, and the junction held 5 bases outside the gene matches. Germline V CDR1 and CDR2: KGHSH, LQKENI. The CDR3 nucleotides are TGTGCCAGCTCACGGGGACAGTCCCGCACAGATACGCAGTATTTT. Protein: CASSRGQSRTDTQYF.

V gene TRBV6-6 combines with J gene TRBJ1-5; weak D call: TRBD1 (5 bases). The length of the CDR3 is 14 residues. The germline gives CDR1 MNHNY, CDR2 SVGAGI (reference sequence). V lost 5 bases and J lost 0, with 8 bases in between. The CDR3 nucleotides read TGTGCCAGCAGTGGGGCGTATAGCAATCAGCCCCAGCATTTT. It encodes CASSGAYSNQPQHF.

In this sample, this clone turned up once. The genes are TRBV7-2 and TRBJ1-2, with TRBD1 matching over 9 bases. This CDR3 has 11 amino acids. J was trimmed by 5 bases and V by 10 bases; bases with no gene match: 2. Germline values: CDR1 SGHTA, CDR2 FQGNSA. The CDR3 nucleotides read TGTGCCAAAGACAGGGGGTATGGCTACACCTTC. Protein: CAKDRGYGYTF.

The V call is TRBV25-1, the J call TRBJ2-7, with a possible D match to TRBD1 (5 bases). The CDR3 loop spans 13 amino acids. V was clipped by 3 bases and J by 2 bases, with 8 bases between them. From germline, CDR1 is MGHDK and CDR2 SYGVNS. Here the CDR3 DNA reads TGTGCCAGCAGTGACCGACAGACCTACGAGCAGTACTTC. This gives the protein CASSDRQTYEQYF.

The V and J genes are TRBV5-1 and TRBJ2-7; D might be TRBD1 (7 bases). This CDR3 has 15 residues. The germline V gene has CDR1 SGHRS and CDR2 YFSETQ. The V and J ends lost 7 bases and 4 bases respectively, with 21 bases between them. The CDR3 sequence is CASRVEPGGFYEQYF. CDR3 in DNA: TGCGCCAGCCGGGTAGAACCAGGGGGGTTTTACGAGCAGTACTTC.

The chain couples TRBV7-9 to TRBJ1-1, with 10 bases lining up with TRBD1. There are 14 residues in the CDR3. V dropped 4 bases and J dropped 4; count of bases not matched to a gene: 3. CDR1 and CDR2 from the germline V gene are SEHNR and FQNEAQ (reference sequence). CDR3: CASSSDRGVTEAFF. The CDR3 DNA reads TGTGCCAGCAGCTCGGACAGGGGGGTCACTGAAGCTTTCTTT.

The CDR3 is CASSKRDRGYEQYF. The CDR3 DNA is TGTGCCAGCAGCAAAAGGGACAGGGGCTACGAGCAGTACTTC. This chain connects TRBV21-1 to TRBJ2-7; TRBD1 reflects the table's D call only, with no check against the DNA. TRBV21-1 is an annotated pseudogene. This CDR3 is 14 amino acids long.

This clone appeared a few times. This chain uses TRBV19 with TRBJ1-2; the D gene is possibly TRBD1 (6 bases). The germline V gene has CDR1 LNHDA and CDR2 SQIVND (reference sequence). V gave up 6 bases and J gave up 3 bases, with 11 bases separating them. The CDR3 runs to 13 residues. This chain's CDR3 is CASRTGQDYGYTF. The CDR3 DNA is TGTGCCAGTAGAACAGGGCAGGACTATGGCTACACCTTC.

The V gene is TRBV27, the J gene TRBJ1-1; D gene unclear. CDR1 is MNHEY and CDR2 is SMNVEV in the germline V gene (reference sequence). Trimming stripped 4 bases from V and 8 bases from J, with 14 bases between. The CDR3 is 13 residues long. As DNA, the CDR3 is TGTGCCAGCAGTTCATCTCCCGGTAAGGAAGCTTTCTTT. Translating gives CASSSSPGKEAFF.

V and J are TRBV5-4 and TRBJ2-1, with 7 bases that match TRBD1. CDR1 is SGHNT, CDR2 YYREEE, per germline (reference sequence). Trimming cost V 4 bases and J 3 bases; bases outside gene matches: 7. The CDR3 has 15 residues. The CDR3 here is CASSRDRVYYNEQFF. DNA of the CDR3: TGTGCCAGCAGCCGCGACAGGGTCTACTACAATGAGCAGTTCTTC.

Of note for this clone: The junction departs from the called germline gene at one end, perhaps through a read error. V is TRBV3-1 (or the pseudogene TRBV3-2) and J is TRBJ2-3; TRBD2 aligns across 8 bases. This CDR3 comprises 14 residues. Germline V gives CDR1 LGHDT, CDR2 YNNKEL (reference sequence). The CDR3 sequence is CASSRSWDSGAFHF. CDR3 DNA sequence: TGTGCCAGCAGCCGCAGCTGGGATAGCGGGGCTTTTCATTTT.

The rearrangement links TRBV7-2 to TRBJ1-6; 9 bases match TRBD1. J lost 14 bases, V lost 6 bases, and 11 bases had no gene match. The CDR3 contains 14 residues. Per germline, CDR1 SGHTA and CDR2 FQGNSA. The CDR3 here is CASSSGQGTFTLHF. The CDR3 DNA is TGTGCCAGCAGTTCGGGACAGGGCACATTCACCCTCCACTTT.

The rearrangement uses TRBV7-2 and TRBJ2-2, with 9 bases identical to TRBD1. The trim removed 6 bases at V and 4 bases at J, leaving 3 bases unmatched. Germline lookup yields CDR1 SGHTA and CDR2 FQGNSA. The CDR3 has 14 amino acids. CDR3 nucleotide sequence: TGTGCCAGCAGGGGACAGGGAGGCACCGGGGAGCTGTTTTTT. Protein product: CASRGQGGTGELFF.

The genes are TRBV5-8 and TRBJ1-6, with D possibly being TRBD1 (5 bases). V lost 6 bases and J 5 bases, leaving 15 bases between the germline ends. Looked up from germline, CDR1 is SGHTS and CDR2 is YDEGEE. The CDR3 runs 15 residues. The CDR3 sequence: CASNHNRLNNSPLHF. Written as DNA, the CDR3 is TGTGCCAGCAACCATAACAGGTTAAATAATTCACCCCTCCACTTT.

Here the CDR3 reads CASSFPGNYGYTF. CDR3 DNA: TGTGCCAGCAGCTTCCCAGGGAACTATGGCTACACCTTC. The chain links TRBV7-8 to TRBJ1-2; D possibly corresponds to TRBD1 (5 bases). Germline V gene sequence: CDR1 SGHVS, CDR2 FQNEAQ. Trimming shortened V by 3 bases and J by 2 bases, and 7 bases separated the two germline ends. CDR3 length equals 13 residues.

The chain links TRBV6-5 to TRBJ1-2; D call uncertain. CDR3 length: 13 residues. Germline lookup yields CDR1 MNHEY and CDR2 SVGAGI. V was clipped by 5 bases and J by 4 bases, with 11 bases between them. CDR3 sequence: CASSRAEGYGYTF. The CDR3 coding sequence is TGTGCCAGCAGTCGAGCGGAGGGCTATGGCTACACCTTC.

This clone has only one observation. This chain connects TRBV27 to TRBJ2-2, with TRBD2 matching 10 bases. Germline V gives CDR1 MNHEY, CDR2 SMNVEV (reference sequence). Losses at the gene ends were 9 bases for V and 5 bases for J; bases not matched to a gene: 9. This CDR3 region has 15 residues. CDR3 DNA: TGTGCCAGTAAGCGGGGGGGCCCCCTGACCGGGGAGCTGTTTTTT. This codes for CASKRGGPLTGELFF.

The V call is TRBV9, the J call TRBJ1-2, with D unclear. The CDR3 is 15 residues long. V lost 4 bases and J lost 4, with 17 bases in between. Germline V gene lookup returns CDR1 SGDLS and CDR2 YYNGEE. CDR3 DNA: TGTGCCAGCAGCTTGATGGGCCAGGCCCTCTATGGCTACACCTTC. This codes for CASSLMGQALYGYTF.

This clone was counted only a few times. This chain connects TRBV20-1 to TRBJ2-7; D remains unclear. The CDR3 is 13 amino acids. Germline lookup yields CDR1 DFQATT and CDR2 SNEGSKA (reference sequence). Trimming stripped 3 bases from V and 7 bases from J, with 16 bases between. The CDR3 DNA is TGCAGTGCTAGTCCCCGGGTTGATGGGGAGCAGTACTTC. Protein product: CSASPRVDGEQYF.

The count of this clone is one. The CDR3 region has the DNA TGTGCCAGCAGCTCCCGGTGGGCAGCCCAAGAGACCCAGTACTTC. Protein: CASSSRWAAQETQYF. This chain links TRBV7-2 with TRBJ2-5; D unresolved. With 4 bases removed from V and 1 base from J, the gap between germline ends came to 13 bases. CDR1 and CDR2 from the germline V gene are SGHTA and FQGNSA. This CDR3 has 15 residues. Full variable domain (remainder filled in from reference TRBV7-2 and TRBJ2-5): GAGVSQSPSNKVTEKGKDVELRCDPISGHTALYWYRQSLGQGLEFLIYFQGNSAPDKSGLPSDRFSAERTGGSVSTLTIQRTQQEDSAVYLCASSSRWAAQETQYFGPGTRLLVL.

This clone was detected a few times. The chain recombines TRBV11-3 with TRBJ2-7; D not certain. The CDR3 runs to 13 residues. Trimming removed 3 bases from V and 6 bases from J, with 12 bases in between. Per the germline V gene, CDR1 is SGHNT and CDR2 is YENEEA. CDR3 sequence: CASSLSDIAEQYF. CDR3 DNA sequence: TGTGCCAGCAGCTTGTCCGACATTGCCGAGCAGTACTTC.